This TCR beta chain was documented in a study of blood T cell repertoires in COVID-19. V lost 4 bases, J lost 8 bases, and 10 bases stayed unmatched. The CDR3 spans 14 residues. Germline CDR1 is SGDLS and CDR2 is YYNGEE. Profiling relied on immunoSEQ multiplex PCR, and the TCRdb table lists in-frame clones only, not all of them. Of more than 40,000 clones listed, approximately 85% are singletons. V and J are TRBV9 and TRBJ2-3, with 7 bases lining up with TRBD1. The clonotype originates from a human donor in a cohort sampled during active COVID-19. The donor label of this sample is uncertain. The sequencing sample was made of peripheral blood. CDR3 amino acids: CASSSEGGWVTQYF. The CDR3 bases are TGTGCCAGCAGCTCCGAAGGGGGCTGGGTTACGCAGTATTTT. The full variable domain, rest sourced from reference TRBV9 and TRBJ2-3, is DSGVTQTPKHLITATGQRVTLRCSPRSGDLSVYWYQQSLDQGLQFLIQYYNGEERAKGNILERFSAQQFPDLHSELNLSSLELGDSALYFCASSSEGGWVTQYFGPGTRLTVL.